In this sample, the clone carrying this T cell receptor (beta chain) turned up many times. The sample is drawn from a study of spatial heterogeneity in lung cancer. Study context: Averaged across combinations, each unique TCR and UMI pairing appeared more than ten times in raw reads, which were uncorrected.

TCRdb reprocessed the 5' RACE reads via MiXCR and lists one record per CDR3 protein. Altogether around 87,000 distinct CDR3 sequences are present, approximately 12% being singletons, with the ten largest covering over 40%. Sample time point: sample taken at primary tumor resection. Extraction of whole RNA from tumor, nontumor lung or frozen PBMC preceded unsorted sequencing. The V end was cut by 4 bases, the J end by 2 bases, with 16 bases between. CDR1 SGHKS and CDR2 YYEKEE come from the germline V gene (reference sequence). The CDR3 covers 15 residues. V usage is TRBV5-5 and J usage is TRBJ2-7; D may be TRBD1 or TRBD2 (6 bases each). The material sequenced was PBMCs, taken at surgery. This receptor was identified in a male donor with early-stage non-small cell lung cancer. The CDR3 DNA is TGTGCCAGCAGCCACTGGGGGGCAGACACCTACGAGCAGTACTTC. Its protein is CASSHWGADTYEQYF.